The 17 T cell receptor beta chains reported below all come from one sample, sequenced in a study of T cells in Graves' hyperthyroidism and ophthalmopathy. There were TCR beta CDR3 regions amplified from RNA transcripts. During a first-round RT-PCR of the TCR CDR3, the HTBI primer set was used. A single record per CDR3 protein comes from TCRdb applying MiXCR to the multiplex PCR reads. This table has 550,000 to 700,000 distinct CDR3 sequences, about 45% appearing once. The sequenced sample was peripheral blood or thyroid tissue (not recorded which). The source of these receptors is an adult woman with Graves' disease, either hyperthyroidism or ophthalmopathy (not recorded which).

There are many counts of this clonotype. This sequence joins TRBV14 and TRBJ2-7; a possible D gene is TRBD1 (6 bases). Trimming pared 1 base from V and 6 bases from J, leaving 10 bases between. The CDR3 extends over 13 amino acids. Germline V gives CDR1 SGHDN, CDR2 FVKESK. The CDR3 reads CASSQGGGIEQYF. The DNA of the CDR3 is TGTGCCAGCAGCCAAGGAGGGGGTATCGAGCAGTACTTC.

The table lists this clonotype with many counts. V gene TRBV10-3 combines with J gene TRBJ1-5; no clear D gene. Trimming cost V 2 bases and J 3 bases, with 2 bases left between them. CDR3 length: 12 amino acids. Germline V gene sequence: CDR1 ENHRY, CDR2 SYGVKD. CDR3 region: CAISEANQPQHF. The CDR3 region has the DNA TGTGCCATCAGTGAGGCCAATCAGCCCCAGCATTTT.

The chain carries TRBV6-1 and TRBJ1-3; D is unclear. V lost 3 bases, J lost 0 bases, and 12 bases lay in between. Germline V gene lookup returns CDR1 MNHNS and CDR2 SASEGT. This CDR3 region has 16 residues. The CDR3 coding sequence is TGTGCCAGCAGTGACCCCCAGTCGAGCTCTGGAAACACCATATATTTT. Residues: CASSDPQSSSGNTIYF.

The rearrangement uses TRBV24-1 and TRBJ2-2; 8 bases line up with TRBD2. Trimming at V came to 2 bases and at J to 6 bases, leaving 4 bases not matched to a gene. Germline V gives CDR1 KGHDR, CDR2 SFDVKD. The CDR3 contains 15 residues. The CDR3 sequence: CATSDWGLVSGELFF. DNA of the CDR3: TGTGCCACCAGTGATTGGGGACTAGTCTCCGGGGAGCTGTTTTTT.

On this clonotype itself: This may be a read error: a much more frequent sequence differs by one nucleotide. The chain's CDR3 is CASSPDGGYEQYF. The DNA for the CDR3 is TGCGCCAGCAGTCCGGACGGAGGCTACGAGCAGTACTTC. The chain uses TRBV5-1 and TRBJ2-7; TRBD2 might be the D (5 bases). Trimming pared 5 bases from V and 3 bases from J, leaving 12 bases between. The CDR3 sequence is 13 residues long. Looked up from germline, CDR1 is SGHRS and CDR2 is YFSETQ.

The chain employs TRBV6-6 and TRBJ2-7, with a possible D match to TRBD2 (6 bases). Trimming stripped 0 bases from V and 7 bases from J, with 19 bases between. The CDR3 has 16 residues. Germline-derived CDR1 and CDR2 are MNHNY and SVGAGI (reference sequence). CDR3 in amino acids: CASSYSPGTPTGEQYF. As DNA, the CDR3 is TGTGCCAGCAGTTACTCGCCCGGGACTCCTACGGGGGAGCAGTACTTC.

The V and J genes are TRBV6-1 and TRBJ2-5, with TRBD2 matching over 13 bases. Trimming removed 6 bases from V and 5 bases from J; junction bases left unmatched: 6. CDR1 MNHNS and CDR2 SASEGT come from the germline V gene. This CDR3 is built from 15 residues. As DNA, the CDR3 is TGTGCCAGCAGAGATGGACTAGCGGGAGTGGAGACCCAGTACTTC. This sequence encodes CASRDGLAGVETQYF.

This clonotype was observed a handful of times. This CDR3 reads CASSSSGRANTGELFF. CDR3 nucleotide sequence: TGTGCCAGCAGCTCTAGCGGGAGAGCGAACACCGGGGAGCTGTTTTTT. This chain uses TRBV7-6 with TRBJ2-2, with 10 bases aligning to TRBD2. Germline V CDR1 and CDR2: SGHVS, FNYEAQ. The CDR3 is 16 residues long. V shed 4 bases and J 0 bases; nucleotides not matched to a gene: 2.

This clonotype showed up just a few times. The chain is built from TRBV10-3 and TRBJ1-3, with a weak D call TRBD1 (5 bases). Trimming removed 8 bases from V and 3 bases from J, with 11 bases in between. CDR1 is ENHRY and CDR2 is SYGVKD in the germline V gene. The CDR3 extends over 13 amino acids. Here the CDR3 DNA reads TGTGCCATCCAAGGGACGGGTGGAAACACCATATATTTT. Translating gives CAIQGTGGNTIYF.

This sequence joins TRBV6-1 and TRBJ2-7; D gene unclear. There are 12 residues in the CDR3. V lost 5 bases to trimming and J lost 2 bases, with 7 bases between them. CDR1 MNHNS and CDR2 SASEGT come from the germline V gene. The CDR3 region is CASSSAPYEQYF. The CDR3 nucleotides read TGTGCCAGCAGTTCCGCGCCCTACGAGCAGTACTTC.

This clonotype was observed many times. The chain is built from TRBV7-6 and TRBJ1-6, with 7 bases matching TRBD1. Looked up from germline, CDR1 is SGHVS and CDR2 is FNYEAQ. V lost 4 bases, J lost 8 bases, and 8 bases stayed unmatched. This CDR3 comprises 15 residues. The CDR3: CASSSTQGGDSPLHF. DNA for the CDR3: TGTGCCAGCAGCTCAACCCAGGGGGGTGATTCACCCCTCCACTTT.

The chain recombines TRBV19 with TRBJ2-2; 10 nucleotides agree with TRBD2. Germline V gene lookup returns CDR1 LNHDA and CDR2 SQIVND (reference sequence). The J segment lost 5 bases and the V segment lost 3 bases, leaving 0 bases of the junction unmatched. This CDR3 region has 14 residues. CDR3 in amino acids: CASSMGLATGELFF. The CDR3 DNA reads TGTGCCAGTAGTATGGGACTAGCGACCGGGGAGCTGTTTTTT.

The sample holds one count of this clonotype. The V and J genes are TRBV4-2 and TRBJ1-1; the D is unclear. The CDR3 totals 14 residues. V lost 0 bases to trimming and J lost 3 bases, with 8 bases between them. The germline V gene encodes CDR1 LGHNA and CDR2 YNFKEQ. In DNA form, the CDR3 reads TGTGCCAGCAGCCAAGATGCGGATGACACTGAAGCTTTCTTT. Amino acid sequence: CASSQDADDTEAFF.

Comments on this clonotype: A much larger clone is a single base away; this may be a read error. The CDR3 end shows no conserved phenylalanine or tryptophan, and so a read error is likely. The chain recombines TRBV4-1 with TRBJ1-6; no reliable D call. Germline assignment: CDR1 MGHRA and CDR2 YSYEKL. CDR3 length equals 16 residues. The germline V and J ends were trimmed by 1 base and 5 bases, with 12 bases remaining between them. DNA for the CDR3: TGCGCCAGCAGCCAAGCTAATCCGGGAAATAATTCACCCCTCCACCTT. Amino acids: CASSQANPGNNSPLHL.

The V call is TRBV12-3 or TRBV12-4, the J call TRBJ2-5, with D possibly TRBD2 on 7 matching bases. This CDR3 has 16 residues. Trimming removed 5 bases at V and 6 bases at J, with 22 bases between. Written as DNA, the CDR3 is TGTGCCAGCAGTACTAACCAGGGGCGGGGGCATAAGACCCAGTACTTC. Encoded protein: CASSTNQGRGHKTQYF.

This clonotype was observed many times. V is TRBV12-3 or TRBV12-4 and J is TRBJ2-2, with 9 bases that match TRBD1. The CDR3 covers 15 residues. V lost 3 bases, J lost 5 bases, and 4 bases stayed unmatched. As DNA, the CDR3 is TGTGCCAGCAGTTTTTACGGGACAGGGACCGGGGAGCTGTTTTTT. It codes for CASSFYGTGTGELFF.

The gene calls are TRBV5-5 and TRBJ1-1, with D perhaps matching TRBD1 (5 bases). Germline V lookup: CDR1 SGHKS, CDR2 YYEKEE (reference sequence). V shed 0 bases and J shed 6 bases, with 9 bases lying between them. CDR3 length: 13 residues. In DNA form, the CDR3 reads TGTGCCAGCAGCTTGGGGGGACCCTCTGAAGCTTTCTTT. Translating gives CASSLGGPSEAFF.